This TCR beta chain is drawn from a study of blood T cell repertoires in COVID-19. Study-level information: COVID-19 samples, acute and convalescent, were from the United States, Italy and Spain. T cells, B-cell-depleted T cells, or PBMCs supplied cDNA or gDNA.

CDR1 is MNHEY and CDR2 is SMNVEV in the germline V gene (reference sequence). V lost 6 bases and J 8 bases, leaving 8 bases between the germline ends. The CDR3 consists of 12 residues. Study processing details: Amplified reference gene primers provided the basis for estimating nucleated cell counts. The assay was immunoSEQ multiplex PCR, and TCRdb's table has in-frame clones only and misses some. Clone size and the V and J calls come from that table; the DNA yielded D and trimming. In the table there are about 40,000 clones, roughly nine tenths of which are singletons. This sequence joins TRBV27 and TRBJ1-6; D possibly corresponds to TRBD1 (5 bases). Sequencing was performed on peripheral blood. The TCR originated in a man aged 50-60 years with active COVID-19. CDR3 sequence reads: CASRFRDSPLHF. In DNA form, the CDR3 reads TGTGCCAGCAGGTTCAGGGATTCACCCCTCCACTTT.